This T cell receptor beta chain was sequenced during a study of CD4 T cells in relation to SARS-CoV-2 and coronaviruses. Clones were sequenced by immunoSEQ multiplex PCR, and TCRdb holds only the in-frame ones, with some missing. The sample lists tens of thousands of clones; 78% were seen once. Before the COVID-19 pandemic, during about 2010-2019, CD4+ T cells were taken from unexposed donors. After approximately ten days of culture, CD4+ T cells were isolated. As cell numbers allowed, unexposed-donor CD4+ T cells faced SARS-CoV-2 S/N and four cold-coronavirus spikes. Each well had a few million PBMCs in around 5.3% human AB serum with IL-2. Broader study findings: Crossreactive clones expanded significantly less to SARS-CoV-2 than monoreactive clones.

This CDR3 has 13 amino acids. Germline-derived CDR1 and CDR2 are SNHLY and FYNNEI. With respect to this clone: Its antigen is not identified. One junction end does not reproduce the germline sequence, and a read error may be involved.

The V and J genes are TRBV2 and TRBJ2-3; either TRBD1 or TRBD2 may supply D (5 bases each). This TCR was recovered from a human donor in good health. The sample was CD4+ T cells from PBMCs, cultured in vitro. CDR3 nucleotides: TGTGCCAGCAGCGACCTACCAATGCCCGGGACGGATTTT. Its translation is CASSDLPMPGTDF.